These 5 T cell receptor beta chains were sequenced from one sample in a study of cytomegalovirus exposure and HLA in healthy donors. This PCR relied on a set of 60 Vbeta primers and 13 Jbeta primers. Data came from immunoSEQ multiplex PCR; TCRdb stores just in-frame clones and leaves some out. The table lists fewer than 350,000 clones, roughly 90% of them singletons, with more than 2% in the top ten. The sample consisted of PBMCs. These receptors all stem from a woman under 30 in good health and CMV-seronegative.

CDR3 coding DNA: TGTGCCACCAGCAGTCAGGGATTTGGAAACACCATATATTTT. Translation: CATSSQGFGNTIYF. This chain joins TRBV15 and TRBJ1-3, with D perhaps matching TRBD1 (5 bases). V lost 3 bases and J lost 3, with 9 bases in between. This CDR3 has 14 residues. Looked up from germline, CDR1 is LNHNV and CDR2 is YYDKDF (reference sequence).

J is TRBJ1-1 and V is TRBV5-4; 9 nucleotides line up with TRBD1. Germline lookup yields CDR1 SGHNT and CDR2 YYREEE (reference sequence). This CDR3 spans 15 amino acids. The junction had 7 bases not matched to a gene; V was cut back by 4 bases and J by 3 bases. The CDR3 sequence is CASSETGGKYTEAFF. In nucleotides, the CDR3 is TGTGCCAGCAGCGAGACAGGGGGAAAGTACACTGAAGCTTTCTTT.

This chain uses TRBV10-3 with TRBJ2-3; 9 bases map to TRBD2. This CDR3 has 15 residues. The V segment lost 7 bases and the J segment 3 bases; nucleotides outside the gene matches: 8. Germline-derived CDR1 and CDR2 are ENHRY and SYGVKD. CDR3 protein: CAIMRTSAGTDTQYF. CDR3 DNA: TGTGCCATCATGCGGACTAGCGCGGGGACAGATACGCAGTATTTT.

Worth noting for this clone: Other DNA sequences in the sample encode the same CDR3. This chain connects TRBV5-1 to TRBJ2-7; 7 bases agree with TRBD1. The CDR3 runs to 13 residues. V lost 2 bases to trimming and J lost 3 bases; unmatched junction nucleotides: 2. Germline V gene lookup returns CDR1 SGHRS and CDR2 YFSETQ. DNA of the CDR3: TGCGCCAGCAGCTTACAGGGGAGCTACGAGCAGTACTTC. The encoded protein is CASSLQGSYEQYF. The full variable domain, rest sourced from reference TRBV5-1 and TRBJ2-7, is KAGVTQTPRYLIKTRGQQVTLSCSPISGHRSVSWYQQTPGQGLQFLFEYFSETQRNKGNFPGRFSGRQFSNSRSEMNVSTLELGDSALYLCASSLQGSYEQYFGPGTRLTVT.

The CDR3 nucleotides read TGTGCCAGCAGTGAACGGGGAGGCGCCTACGAGCAGTACTTC. Amino acid sequence: CASSERGGAYEQYF. The chain joins TRBV2 to TRBJ2-7; weak D call: TRBD2 (6 bases). This CDR3 is built from 14 residues. Trimming removed 2 bases at V and 2 bases at J, with 10 bases between. Per germline, CDR1 SNHLY and CDR2 FYNNEI.